This T cell receptor (beta chain) was sequenced during a study of blood T cell repertoires in COVID-19. At the level of the study: COVID-19 samples, acute and convalescent, were from the United States, Italy and Spain. From T cells, B-cell-depleted T cells, or PBMCs came the material, which was cDNA or gDNA.

The V gene lost 5 bases and the J gene lost 0 bases, with 11 bases spanning the gap. CDR1 SGHAT and CDR2 FQDESV come from the germline V gene (reference sequence). The CDR3 has 15 residues. Libraries were prepared by immunoSEQ multiplex PCR; TCRdb keeps only in-frame clonotypes and omits some of them. This table has approximately 240,000 clones, 80% to 90% appearing once. In assigning cohorts, the study relied on participant-reported clinical history. Source material: PBMCs or T cells enriched from blood (not recorded which). This clonotype originated in a woman between 18 and 30 years old in a cohort exposed to, infected with or recovered from COVID-19 (not recorded which). The chain carries TRBV11-1 and TRBJ1-3; D is unclear. CDR3: CASSVRPNSGNTIYF. Written as DNA, the CDR3 is TGTGCCAGCAGCGTGAGGCCAAACTCTGGAAACACCATATATTTT.